The clone carrying this T cell receptor beta chain has ten or more counts. Its antigen is still unknown. These data originate in a study of CD8 T cells in ankylosing spondylitis. Quantitative 5'-RACE was performed with molecular barcodes, and it yielded the TCR beta libraries. TCRdb reanalysed the 5' RACE reads using MiXCR and keeps one entry per CDR3 protein. The repertoire holds 220,000 or so distinct CDR3 sequences, about 18% seen once, with roughly 42% in the top ten. V dropped 2 bases and J dropped 4 bases, with 15 bases sitting between them. There are 16 residues in the CDR3. Whole-study results and caveats: Before this, some motif variants had been reported in reactive arthritis synovial fluid and blood. Eight or nine highly homologous variants formed a TCR beta motif that appeared characteristic of ankylosing spondylitis blood.

The gene calls are TRBV12-3 or TRBV12-4 and TRBJ2-1; D perhaps matches TRBD2 (6 bases). Source material: blood, either unsorted or a sorted T cell fraction (not recorded which). This receptor was obtained from a male donor with ankylosing spondylitis. The CDR3 sequence: CASSLQTGGEYNEQFF. In DNA, the CDR3 is TGTGCCAGCAGTTTACAAACAGGAGGGGAATACAATGAGCAGTTCTTC.